This TCR beta chain was observed in a study of vaccination effects on CD4 cells after COVID-19 (dated by TCRdb to 2021 to 2024). A note on the overall study: In the ViraFEST assay, PBMC were stimulated with viral peptide pools, and antigen-specific CD4+ T cell clonotypes were then identified by expansion using TCR sequencing. SARS-CoV-2 spike-specific CD4+ TCR repertoires from before and after mRNA vaccination were compared in COVID-19 convalescent patients and in infection-naive vaccine recipients. Cultures from other donors in the study were sequenced with the Oncomine TCR Beta short-read assay on an Illumina iSeq 100. Each well held fewer than 2.5 million PBMC cultured in IMDM containing around 5.1% human AB serum, 9.5 to 10 IU/ml IL-2 and gentamicin, along with roughly 10 ug/ml peptides. Altogether, 10 COVID-19 convalescent patients and 4 SARS-CoV-2-naive healthy vaccine recipients made up the full study. Post-vaccine samples across the study were collected a median of 72 days after the second dose, with a range of 14 to 241. Findings and caveats that apply to the study as a whole: Both infection-induced and vaccine-induced clones contracted markedly at late post-vaccination timepoints, which is consistent with waning T cell responses. The study was limited by a small number of convalescent patients and lacked early post-infection timepoints. Among healthy vaccine recipients, nearly all vaccine-induced clones were SARS-CoV-2 mono-reactive, and only 1 of 255 was cross-reactive with common cold coronaviruses.

Comments on this clone: Its antigen remains unidentified. No much larger clonotype is one base removed from it; base qualities were not supplied.

The library was produced with the immunoSEQ multiplex PCR assay. TCR beta CDR3 sequencing was performed on DNA from the cultured, isolated CD4+ T cells. The source study handled its data this way. The analysis removed non-productive TCR sequences, trimmed reads to the CDR3 region, and retained only CDR3s that were 7 or more amino acids long. Antigen-specific clonotypes were identified using the MANAFEST web app by comparison of expansion in peptide wells against reference cultures. For clones to be considered positive, expansion at FDR<0.05 versus reference and all other wells, an odds ratio above 5, and a frequency above 0.1% in two replicate wells were required. Cross-reactive clonotypes were defined as significantly expanded in SARS-CoV-2 spike wells and in at least one common cold coronavirus spike condition. Using the stringdist R package, CDR3 similarity was measured by Levenshtein distance, and unrooted trees were constructed with ape in R 3.6.1. Sourced from immuneACCESS, this table was stored by TCRdb with only in-frame sequences that have V and J called. A share of the clones is absent; for the studies checked, an unresolved V gene accounts for under half, and the remainder has no known explanation. V and J calls and clone size come straight from that table; D and trimming were deduced from the DNA. The sample yields more than 60,000 clones; just under 75% were counted once. The top ten hold 2% to 2.5% of the sample.

The CDR1 and CDR2 encoded by the germline V gene are SGDLS and YYNGEE. V loses 4 bases of germline sequence and J loses 2 bases, and the interval between the two ends is 14 bases. Taken from cysteine to phenylalanine, the CDR3 has 15 residues. CDR3 DNA is the only sequence kept; it has 45 bases, read in frame from the first base. After more than nine days of culture, CD4+ T cells were isolated with the EasySep CD4+ T cell isolation kit. Each participant got two doses of an mRNA SARS-CoV-2 vaccine, either BNT162b2 or mRNA-1273. Negative nucleocapsid antibody results before and after vaccination confirmed that the healthy vaccine recipients had no prior SARS-CoV-2 infection. On days 3 and 7, half of the culture medium was replaced with fresh IL-2-containing medium. Unless noted otherwise, every peptide stimulation condition was grown in triplicate wells. PBMC were separated from whole blood using Ficoll-Paque Plus gradient centrifugation and were then either cryopreserved at -140C or used fresh. The QIAamp micro DNA kit was used to extract genomic DNA from the cultured CD4+ T cells.

The source of this sequence is a human donor who received a COVID-19 vaccine. Recombination linked TRBV9 to TRBJ2-3; a tentative D match to TRBD1 spans 5 bases. The sequenced sample was CD4+ T cells from PBMCs cultured without peptide, obtained after COVID-19 vaccination. For the CDR3, the sequence is CASSLQGRLTDTQYF. DNA sequence: TGTGCCAGCAGCCTCCAGGGTCGCCTCACAGATACGCAGTATTTT.